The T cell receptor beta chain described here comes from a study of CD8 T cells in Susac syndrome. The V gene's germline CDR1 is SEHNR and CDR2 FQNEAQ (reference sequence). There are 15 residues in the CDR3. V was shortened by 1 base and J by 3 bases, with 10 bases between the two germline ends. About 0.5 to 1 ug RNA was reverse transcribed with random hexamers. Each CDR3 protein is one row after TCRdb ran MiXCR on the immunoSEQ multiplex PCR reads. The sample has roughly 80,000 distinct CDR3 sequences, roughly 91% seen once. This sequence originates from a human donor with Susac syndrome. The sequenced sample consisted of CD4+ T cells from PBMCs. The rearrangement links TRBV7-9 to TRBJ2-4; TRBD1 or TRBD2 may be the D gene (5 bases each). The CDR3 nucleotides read TGTGCCAGCAGCTTAGATGGGGGTAGCAAAAACATTCAGTACTTC. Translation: CASSLDGGSKNIQYF. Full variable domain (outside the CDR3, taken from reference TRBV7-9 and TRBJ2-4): DTGVSQNPRHKITKRGQNVTFRCDPISEHNRLYWYRQTLGQGPEFLTYFQNEAQLEKSRLLSDRFSAERPKGSFSTLEIQRTEQGDSAMYLCASSLDGGSKNIQYFGAGTRLSVL.